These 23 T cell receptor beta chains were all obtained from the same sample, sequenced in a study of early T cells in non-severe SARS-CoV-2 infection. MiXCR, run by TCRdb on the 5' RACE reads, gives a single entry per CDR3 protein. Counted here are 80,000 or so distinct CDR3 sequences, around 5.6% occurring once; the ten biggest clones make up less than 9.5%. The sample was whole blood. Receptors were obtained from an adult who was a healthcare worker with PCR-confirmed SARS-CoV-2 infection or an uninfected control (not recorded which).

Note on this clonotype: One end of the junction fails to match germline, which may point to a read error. CDR3 DNA: TGTACCAGTAGTTTTGGAGATACGCAGTATTTT. It specifies CTSSFGDTQYF. The chain carries TRBV6-5 and TRBJ2-3; D unclear. Germline V gives CDR1 MNHEY, CDR2 SVGAGI. The CDR3 totals 11 residues.

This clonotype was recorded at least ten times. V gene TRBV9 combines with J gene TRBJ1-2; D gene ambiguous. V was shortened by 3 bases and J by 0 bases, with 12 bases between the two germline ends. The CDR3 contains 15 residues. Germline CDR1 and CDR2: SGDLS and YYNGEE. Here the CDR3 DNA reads TGTGCCAGCAGCGCCCGACTGGTAGCTAACTATGGCTACACCTTC. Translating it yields CASSARLVANYGYTF.

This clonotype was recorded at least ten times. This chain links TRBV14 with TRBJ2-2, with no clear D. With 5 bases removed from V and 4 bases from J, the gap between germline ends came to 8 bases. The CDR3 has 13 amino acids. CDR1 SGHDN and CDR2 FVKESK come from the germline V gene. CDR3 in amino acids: CASSFLVTGELFF. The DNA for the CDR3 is TGTGCCAGCAGCTTCCTAGTCACCGGGGAGCTGTTTTTT.

DNA for the CDR3: TGTGCCAGCACCCCTACAGGGGACACCTACGAGCAGTACTTC. As protein: CASTPTGDTYEQYF. This chain uses TRBV7-9 with TRBJ2-7; the match to TRBD1 covers 7 bases. Unmatched junction bases numbered 8, after V lost 7 bases and J lost 2 bases. CDR3 length equals 14 residues. Germline CDR1 SEHNR, CDR2 FQNEAQ (reference sequence).

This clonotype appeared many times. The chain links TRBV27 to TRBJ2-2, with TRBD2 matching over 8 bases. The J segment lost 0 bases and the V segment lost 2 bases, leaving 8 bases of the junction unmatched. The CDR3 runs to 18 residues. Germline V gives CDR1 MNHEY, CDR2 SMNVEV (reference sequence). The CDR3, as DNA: TGTGCCAGCAGTTTAGGGCTAGCGGGCCTTACGAACACCGGGGAGCTGTTTTTT. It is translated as CASSLGLAGLTNTGELFF.

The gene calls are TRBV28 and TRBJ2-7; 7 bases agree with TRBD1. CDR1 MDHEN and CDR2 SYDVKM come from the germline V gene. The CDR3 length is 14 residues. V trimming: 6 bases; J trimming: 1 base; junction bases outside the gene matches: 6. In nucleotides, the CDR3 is TGTGCCAGCAGGACCGGGACAGCTTCCTACGAGCAGTACTTC. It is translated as CASRTGTASYEQYF. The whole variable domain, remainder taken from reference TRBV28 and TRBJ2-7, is DVKVTQSSRYLVKRTGEKVFLECVQDMDHENMFWYRQDPGLGLRLIYFSYDVKMKEKGDIPEGYSVSREKKERFSLILESASTNQTSMYLCASRTGTASYEQYFGPGTRLTVT.

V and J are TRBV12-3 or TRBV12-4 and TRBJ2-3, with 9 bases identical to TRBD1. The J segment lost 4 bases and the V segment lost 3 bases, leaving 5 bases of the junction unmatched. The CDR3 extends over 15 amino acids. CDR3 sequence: CASSFGDRDSDTQYF. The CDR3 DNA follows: TGTGCCAGCAGTTTCGGGGACAGGGATTCAGATACGCAGTATTTT.

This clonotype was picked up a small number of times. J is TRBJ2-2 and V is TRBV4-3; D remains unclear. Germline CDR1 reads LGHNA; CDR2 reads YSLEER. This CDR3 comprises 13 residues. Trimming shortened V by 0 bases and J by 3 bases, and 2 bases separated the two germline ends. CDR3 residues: CASSQDHTGELFF. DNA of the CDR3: TGCGCCAGCAGCCAAGATCACACCGGGGAGCTGTTTTTT.

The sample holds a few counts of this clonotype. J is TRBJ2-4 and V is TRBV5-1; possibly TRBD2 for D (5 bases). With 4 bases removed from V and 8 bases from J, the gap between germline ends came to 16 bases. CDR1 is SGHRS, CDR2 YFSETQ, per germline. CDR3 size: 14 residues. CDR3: CASSHPLVPDIQYF. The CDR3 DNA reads TGCGCCAGCAGCCACCCACTAGTGCCGGACATTCAGTACTTC.

The CDR3 coding sequence is TGCAGTGCTAGCGACACCTATAGCAATCAGCCCCAGCATTTT. Its translation: CSASDTYSNQPQHF. The rearrangement uses TRBV20-1 and TRBJ1-5; D gene ambiguous. The CDR3 is 14 residues long. Looked up from germline, CDR1 is DFQATT and CDR2 is SNEGSKA (reference sequence). V was shortened by 3 bases and J by 0 bases, with 9 bases between the two germline ends.

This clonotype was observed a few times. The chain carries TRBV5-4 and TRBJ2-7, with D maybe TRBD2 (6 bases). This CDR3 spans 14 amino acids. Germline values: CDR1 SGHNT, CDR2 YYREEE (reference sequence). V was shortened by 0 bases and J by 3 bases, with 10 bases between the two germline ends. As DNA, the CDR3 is TGTGCCAGCAGCTTGGGAATGCGGGACTACGAGCAGTACTTC. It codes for CASSLGMRDYEQYF.

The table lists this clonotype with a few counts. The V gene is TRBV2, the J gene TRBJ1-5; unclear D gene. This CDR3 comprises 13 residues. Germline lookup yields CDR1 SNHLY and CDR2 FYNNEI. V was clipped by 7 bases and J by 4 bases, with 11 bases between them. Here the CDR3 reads CASIPTLNQPQHF. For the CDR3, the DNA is TGTGCCAGCATCCCGACTCTAAATCAGCCCCAGCATTTT.

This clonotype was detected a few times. The DNA for the CDR3 is TGTGCCAGCAGCGGACAAGATGCCGGGGAGCTGTTTTTT. Amino acids: CASSGQDAGELFF. The rearrangement uses TRBV7-9 and TRBJ2-2; maybe TRBD1 (5 bases). V lost 5 bases, J lost 6 bases, and 10 bases lay in between. The germline V gene has CDR1 SEHNR and CDR2 FQNEAQ (reference sequence). This CDR3 region has 13 residues.

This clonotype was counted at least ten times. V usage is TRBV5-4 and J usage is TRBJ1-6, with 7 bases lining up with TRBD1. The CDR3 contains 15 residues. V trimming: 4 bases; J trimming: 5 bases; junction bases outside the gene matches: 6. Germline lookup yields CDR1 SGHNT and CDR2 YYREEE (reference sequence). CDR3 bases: TGTGCCAGCAGCACCGGGACAGTCAATAATTCACCCCTCCACTTT. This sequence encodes CASSTGTVNNSPLHF.

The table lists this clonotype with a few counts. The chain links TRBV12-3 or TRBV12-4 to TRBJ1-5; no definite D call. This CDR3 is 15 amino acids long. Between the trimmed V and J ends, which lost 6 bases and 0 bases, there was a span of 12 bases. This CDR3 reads CASRPPGHSNQPQHF. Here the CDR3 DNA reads TGTGCCAGCAGGCCCCCCGGGCATAGCAATCAGCCCCAGCATTTT.

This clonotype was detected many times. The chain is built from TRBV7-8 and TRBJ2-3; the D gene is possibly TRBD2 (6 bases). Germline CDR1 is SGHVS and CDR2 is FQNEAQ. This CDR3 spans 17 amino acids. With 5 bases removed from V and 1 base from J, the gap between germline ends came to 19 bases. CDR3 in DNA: TGTGCCAGCAGCCTTACCTTACCGGGACTGGGCACAGATACGCAGTATTTT. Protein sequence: CASSLTLPGLGTDTQYF.

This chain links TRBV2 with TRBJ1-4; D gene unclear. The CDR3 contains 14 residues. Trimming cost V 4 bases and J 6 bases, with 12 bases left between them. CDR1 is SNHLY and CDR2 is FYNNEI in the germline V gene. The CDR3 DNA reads TGTGCCAGCAGTGGTATTGTGTGGTATGAAAAACTGTTTTTT. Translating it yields CASSGIVWYEKLFF.

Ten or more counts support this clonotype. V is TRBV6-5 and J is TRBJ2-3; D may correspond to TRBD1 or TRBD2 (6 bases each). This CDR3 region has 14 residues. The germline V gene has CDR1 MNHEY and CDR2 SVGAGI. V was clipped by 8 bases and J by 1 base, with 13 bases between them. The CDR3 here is CASGGRGRTDTQYF. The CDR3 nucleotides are TGTGCCAGCGGGGGGCGAGGGCGCACAGATACGCAGTATTTT.

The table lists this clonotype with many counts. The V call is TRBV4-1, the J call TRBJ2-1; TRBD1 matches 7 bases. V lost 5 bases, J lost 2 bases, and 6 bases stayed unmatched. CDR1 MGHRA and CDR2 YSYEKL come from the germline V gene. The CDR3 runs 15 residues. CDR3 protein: CASSTPTGTYNEQFF. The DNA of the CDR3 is TGCGCCAGCAGCACCCCGACAGGGACCTACAATGAGCAGTTCTTC.

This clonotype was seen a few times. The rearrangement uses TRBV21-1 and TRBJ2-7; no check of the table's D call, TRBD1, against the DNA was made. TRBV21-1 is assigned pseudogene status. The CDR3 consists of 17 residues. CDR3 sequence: CASSIKGGTGDSYEQYF. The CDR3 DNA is TGTGCCAGCAGTATCAAAGGAGGGACAGGAGATTCCTACGAGCAGTACTTC.

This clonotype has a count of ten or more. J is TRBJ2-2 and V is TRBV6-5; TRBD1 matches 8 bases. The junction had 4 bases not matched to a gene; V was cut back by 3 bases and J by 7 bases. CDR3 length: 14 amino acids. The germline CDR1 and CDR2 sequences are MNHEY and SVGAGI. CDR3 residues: CASSYGGQVGELFF. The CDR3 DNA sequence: TGTGCCAGCAGTTATGGGGGACAGGTCGGGGAGCTGTTTTTT.

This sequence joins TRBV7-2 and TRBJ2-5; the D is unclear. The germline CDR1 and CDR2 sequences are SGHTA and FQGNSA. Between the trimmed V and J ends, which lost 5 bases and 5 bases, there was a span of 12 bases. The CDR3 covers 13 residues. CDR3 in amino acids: CASSRGYMETQYF. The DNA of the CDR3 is TGTGCCAGCAGCCGCGGTTATATGGAGACCCAGTACTTC.

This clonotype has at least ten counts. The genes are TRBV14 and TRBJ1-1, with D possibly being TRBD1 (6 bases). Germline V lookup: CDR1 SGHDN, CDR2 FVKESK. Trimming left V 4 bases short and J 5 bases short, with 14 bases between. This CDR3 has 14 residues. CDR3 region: CASSPSQGWTEAFF. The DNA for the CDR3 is TGTGCCAGCAGCCCCTCACAGGGCTGGACTGAAGCTTTCTTT.